This entry is about one TCR beta chain. The sample is drawn from a study of blood T cell repertoires in COVID-19. The wider study: Nucleic acid was either cDNA or gDNA, and it came from T cells, B-cell-depleted T cells, or PBMCs.

CDR1 is LGHDT and CDR2 is YNNKEL in the germline V gene (reference sequence). V was trimmed by 4 bases and J by 11 bases, leaving 15 bases between them. The CDR3 extends over 13 amino acids. Participants spanned ages about 18 to 100 years and resided in roughly 22 US areas. In the source study's methods: By means of reference gene primer amplification, nucleated cell counts were estimated. TCRdb's table, derived via immunoSEQ multiplex PCR, lists solely in-frame clones and lacks some. Clone size and the V and J calls come from that table; the DNA yielded D and trimming. The sample holds 360,000 or so clones; roughly 87% are singletons and the top ten take 2.5% to 3%.

The gene calls are TRBV3-1 (or the pseudogene TRBV3-2) and TRBJ2-1; D is possibly TRBD2 (5 bases). Sequenced: PBMCs or T cells enriched from blood (not recorded which). This TCR was sampled from a woman aged 25-40 years who had recovered from COVID-19. CDR3 sequence: CASSPMIGEKQFF. CDR3 DNA sequence: TGTGCCAGCAGCCCGATGATCGGGGAAAAGCAGTTCTTC.